This is a list of T cell receptor beta chains from one sample in a study of patients and donors after allogeneic stem cell transplantation. TCRdb independently ran MiXCR on the RT-PCR reads; one entry per CDR3 protein. The sample yields under 1,500 distinct CDR3 sequences, over 4.5% seen once. The sequencing sample was made of blood, either unsorted or a sorted T cell fraction (not recorded which). The source is a human donor who was either an allogeneic HSCT recipient or a stem cell or donor lymphocyte infusion donor (not recorded which). It is not recorded whose cells these are; they may come from a transplant donor. The CDR3 runs from the conserved cysteine through the conserved F or W. A D gene is named only where the DNA matches it firmly. Rows give clone size only sometimes, using once, few, many, or a class for an expanded clone.

D gene	clone size	V gene	J gene	CDR3 protein	CDR3 DNA
.	few	TRBV29-1	TRBJ2-1	CSVLPAMEQFF	TGCAGCGTTTTACCAGCCATGGAGCAGTTCTTC
.	medium-sized	TRBV29-1	TRBJ2-3	CSVEVVRTDTQYF	TGCAGCGTTGAAGTGGTGAGGACAGATACGCAGTATTTT
TRBD1	few	TRBV7-8	TRBJ2-1	CASSLRDRDMRVF	TGTGCCAGCAGCTTAAGAGACAGGGATATGAGAGTCTTC
TRBD1	medium-sized	TRBV6-5	TRBJ1-4	CASGTGRNEKLFF	TGTGCCAGTGGGACAGGGAGGAATGAAAAACTGTTTTTT
.	large	TRBV7-6	TRBJ2-3	CASSLLVQSAARTDTQYF	TGTGCCAGCAGCTTACTTGTACAGAGCGCCGCCCGCACAGATACGCAGTATTTT
TRBD1	.	TRBV10-3	TRBJ2-1	CAISDQGDNEQFF	TGTGCCATCAGTGATCAGGGGGACAATGAGCAGTTCTTC
TRBD2	.	TRBV7-2	TRBJ2-1	CASSSRGSGSHEQFF	TGTGCCAGCAGCTCCCGGGGTAGCGGGAGCCATGAGCAGTTCTTC
TRBD2	few	TRBV20-1	TRBJ2-7	CSASGRASYEQYF	TGCAGTGCTAGCGGGAGGGCCTCCTACGAGCAGTACTTC
TRBD1	medium-sized	TRBV6-5	TRBJ2-3	CASSGTGTTDTQYF	TGTGCCAGCTCCGGGACAGGAACCACAGATACGCAGTATTTT
.	.	TRBV11-3	TRBJ2-7	CASSLGLGISYEQYF	TGTGCCAGCAGCTTAGGTCTGGGCATATCCTACGAGCAGTACTTC
.	medium-sized	TRBV25-1	TRBJ2-7	CASSEGAQQAYEQYF	TGTGCCAGCAGTGAGGGGGCACAGCAAGCCTACGAGCAGTACTTC
.	.	TRBV11-2	TRBJ2-1	CASSRALSSYNEQFF	TGTGCCAGCAGTCGGGCCCTGAGCTCCTACAATGAGCAGTTCTTC
.	medium-sized	TRBV12-3/TRBV12-4	TRBJ2-7	CASSSTGSHEQYF	TGTGCCAGCAGTTCCACAGGGTCCCACGAGCAGTACTTC
.	.	TRBV7-2	TRBJ2-1	CASSLANRLEIHEQFF	TGTGCCAGCAGCTTAGCCAACCGACTAGAGATCCATGAGCAGTTCTTC
TRBD1	medium-sized	TRBV12-3/TRBV12-4	TRBJ1-3	CASRPDRGPNSGNTIYF	TGTGCCAGCAGGCCTGACAGGGGTCCAAACTCTGGAAACACCATATATTTT
.	.	TRBV5-5	TRBJ2-5	CASSWAGAQETQYF	TGTGCCAGCAGCTGGGCGGGTGCCCAAGAGACCCAGTACTTC
.	few	TRBV5-1	TRBJ2-6	CASSPGANVLTF	TGCGCCAGCTCCCCCGGGGCCAACGTCCTGACTTTC
TRBD1	.	TRBV6-1	TRBJ1-5	CASSGTGGNQPQHF	TGTGCCAGCAGTGGGACAGGGGGAAATCAGCCCCAGCATTTT
TRBD1	medium-sized	TRBV5-6	TRBJ2-5	CASSAITDRVEETQYF	TGTGCCAGCAGCGCCATCACGGACAGGGTCGAGGAGACCCAGTACTTC
.	large	TRBV20-1	TRBJ2-6	CSARVRPGANVLTF	TGCAGTGCTAGAGTCCGACCTGGGGCCAACGTCCTGACTTTC
TRBD2	medium-sized	TRBV5-1	TRBJ2-7	CASSSGGLAGVIYEQYF	TGCGCCAGCAGCTCGGGAGGTTTAGCGGGAGTAATTTACGAGCAGTACTTC
.	.	TRBV19	TRBJ1-5	CASSPEEGNQPQHF	TGTGCCAGTAGTCCGGAGGAGGGCAATCAGCCCCAGCATTTT
.	few	TRBV5-1	TRBJ2-5	CASSSFGVETQYF	TGCGCCAGCAGCTCATTTGGGGTAGAGACCCAGTACTTC
.	.	TRBV3-1	TRBJ2-5	CASSLKQTQYF	TGTGCCAGCAGCCTGAAGCAGACCCAGTACTTC
.	.	TRBV2	TRBJ2-7	CASRPGSVTSYEQYF	TGTGCCAGCAGGCCTGGAAGCGTCACTTCCTACGAGCAGTACTTC
TRBD1	.	TRBV9	TRBJ1-2	CASSVGQGVGYTF	TGTGCCAGCAGCGTAGGACAGGGTGTGGGCTACACCTTC
TRBD1	medium-sized	TRBV11-3	TRBJ2-3	CASSSGTGGRTDTQYF	TGTGCCAGCAGCTCCGGAACAGGGGGCAGGACAGATACGCAGTATTTT
.	once	TRBV7-2	TRBJ2-1	CASSLQGTTHPIYNEQFF	TGTGCCAGCAGCTTACAGGGGACTACGCACCCAATTTACAATGAGCAGTTCTTC
.	medium-sized	TRBV11-2	TRBJ2-1	CASSLDVHEQFF	TGTGCCAGCAGCTTAGATGTACATGAGCAGTTCTTC
.	medium-sized	TRBV6-5	TRBJ1-5	CASRGGTTNQPQHF	TGTGCCAGCAGAGGCGGGACAACTAATCAGCCCCAGCATTTT
.	.	TRBV5-5	TRBJ2-2	CASSSLGGNTGELFF	TGTGCCAGCAGCTCTCTCGGAGGGAACACCGGGGAGCTGTTTTTT
TRBD1	medium-sized	TRBV9	TRBJ2-7	CASSFGQVSYEQYF	TGTGCCAGCAGCTTTGGACAGGTCTCCTACGAGCAGTACTTC